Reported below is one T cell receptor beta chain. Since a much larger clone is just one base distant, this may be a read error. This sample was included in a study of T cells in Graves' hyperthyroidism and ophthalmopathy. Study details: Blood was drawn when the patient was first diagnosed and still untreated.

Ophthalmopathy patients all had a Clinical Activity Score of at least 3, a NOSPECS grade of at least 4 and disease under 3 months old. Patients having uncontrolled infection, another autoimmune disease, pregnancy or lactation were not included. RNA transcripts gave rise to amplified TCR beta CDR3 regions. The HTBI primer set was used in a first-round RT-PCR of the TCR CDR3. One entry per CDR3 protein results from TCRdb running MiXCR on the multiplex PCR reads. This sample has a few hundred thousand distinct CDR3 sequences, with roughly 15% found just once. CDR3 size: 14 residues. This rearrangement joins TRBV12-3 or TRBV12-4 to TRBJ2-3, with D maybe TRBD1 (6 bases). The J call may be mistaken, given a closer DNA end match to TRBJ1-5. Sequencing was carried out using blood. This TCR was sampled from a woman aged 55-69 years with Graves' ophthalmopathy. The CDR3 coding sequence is TGTGCCAGCACCTCAGGGGCCACCAGGGATACGCAGCATTTT. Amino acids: CASTSGATRDTQHF.